Listed here are 20 T cell receptor beta chains from one sample, sequenced in a study of patients and donors after allogeneic stem cell transplantation. TCRdb reprocessed the RT-PCR reads via MiXCR and lists one record per CDR3 protein. Of about a million distinct CDR3 sequences detected, about a sixth appear once; the ten largest clones hold roughly 6.4%. Sample: blood, either unsorted or a sorted T cell fraction (not recorded which). The receptors stem from a human donor who was either an allogeneic HSCT recipient or a stem cell or donor lymphocyte infusion donor (not recorded which). It is not recorded whose cells these are; they may come from a transplant donor.

The rearrangement joins TRBV20-1 to TRBJ2-7; D is possibly TRBD2 (5 bases). Trimming left V 3 bases short and J 3 bases short, with 9 bases between. CDR1 and CDR2 from the germline V gene are DFQATT and SNEGSKA (reference sequence). CDR3 size: 12 residues. The CDR3: CSARRRGYEQYF. CDR3 bases: TGCAGTGCTAGGCGCCGGGGCTACGAGCAGTACTTC.

The V gene is TRBV24-1, the J gene TRBJ1-2; the D is unclear. The CDR3 contains 12 residues. Germline V gives CDR1 KGHDR, CDR2 SFDVKD. Trimming shortened V by 3 bases and J by 4 bases, and 5 bases separated the two germline ends. The CDR3: CATSDTAYGYTF. The CDR3 bases are TGTGCCACCAGTGATACAGCCTATGGCTACACCTTC.

Only a few counts were recorded for this clonotype. The chain has TRBV4-1 and TRBJ2-1; D is unresolved. In germline, CDR1 is MGHRA, CDR2 YSYEKL. V was cut by 1 base and J by 0 bases, with 13 bases left in between. The CDR3 contains 17 residues. For the CDR3, the DNA is TGCGCCAGCAGCCAAGGGCCCACGGGTAGCTCCTACAATGAGCAGTTCTTC. Its translation is CASSQGPTGSSYNEQFF.

The genes are TRBV5-6 and TRBJ2-5; 9 nucleotides match TRBD2. The CDR3 sequence is 16 residues long. The germline V gene has CDR1 SGHDT and CDR2 YYEEEE. The trim removed 0 bases at V and 7 bases at J, leaving 10 bases unmatched. The CDR3 DNA reads as TGTGCCAGCAGCTTGGCGCCGACTAGCGGTTCAGGGACCCAGTACTTC. The encoded protein is CASSLAPTSGSGTQYF.

V usage is TRBV5-1 and J usage is TRBJ2-3; D perhaps matches TRBD2 (5 bases). V was shortened by 3 bases and J by 0 bases, with 11 bases between the two germline ends. The CDR3 is 15 amino acids. Germline CDR1 and CDR2: SGHRS and YFSETQ. CDR3 region: CASSSRTSSTDTQYF. DNA of the CDR3: TGCGCCAGCAGCTCCCGGACTTCTAGCACAGATACGCAGTATTTT.

Turning to this clonotype: Relative to the germline gene, one junction end is altered; a read error may explain this. The chain is built from TRBV2 and TRBJ2-2, with 9 bases lining up with TRBD1. This CDR3 is built from 15 residues. Germline lookup yields CDR1 SNHLY and CDR2 FYNNEI. The CDR3 DNA is TGTGCCAGCAGTGCTGACAGGGGGGACACCGAGGAGCTGTTTTTT. Amino acid sequence: CASSADRGDTEELFF.

The chain recombines TRBV5-6 with TRBJ1-2; D not certain. The CDR3 sequence is 14 residues long. V was clipped by 7 bases and J by 8 bases, with 21 bases between them. Germline lookup yields CDR1 SGHDT and CDR2 YYEEEE. CDR3 amino acids: CASPGRAPSGGYTF. The DNA of the CDR3 is TGTGCCAGCCCGGGAAGGGCTCCGAGTGGGGGCTACACCTTC. Combining the CDR3 with reference TRBV5-6 and TRBJ1-2 gives the whole variable domain DAGVTQSPTHLIKTRGQQVTLRCSPKSGHDTVSWYQQALGQGPQFIFQYYEEEERQRGNFPDRFSGHQFPNYSSELNVNALLLGDSALYLCASPGRAPSGGYTFGSGTRLTVV.

The chain joins TRBV3-1 to TRBJ2-1, with 7 nucleotides matching TRBD2. Germline V lookup: CDR1 LGHDT, CDR2 YNNKEL (reference sequence). Trimming at V came to 4 bases and at J to 3 bases, leaving 6 bases not matched to a gene. This CDR3 spans 15 amino acids. As DNA, the CDR3 is TGTGCCAGCAGCCGGGGGACTACGCACTACAATGAGCAGTTCTTC. It yields the protein CASSRGTTHYNEQFF.

This chain joins TRBV21-1 and TRBJ1-4. TRBV21-1 is reported as a pseudogene. The CDR3 contains 16 residues. CDR3 coding DNA: TGTGCCAGCAGCAAAGAAGTATCAGAGGATAATGAAAAACTGTTTTTT. Its protein is CASSKEVSEDNEKLFF.

This clonotype was detected only a few times. The J gene is TRBJ1-2, the V gene TRBV30; D is perhaps TRBD1 (5 bases). Trimming left V 0 bases short and J 4 bases short, with 9 bases between. This CDR3 has 13 amino acids. Germline V gene lookup returns CDR1 GTSNPN and CDR2 SVGIG (reference sequence). This CDR3 is CAWSVPGGYGYTF. The CDR3 DNA follows: TGTGCCTGGAGTGTACCCGGGGGCTATGGCTACACCTTC.

This clonotype was found a few times. The chain is built from TRBV5-1 and TRBJ1-6; D is perhaps TRBD1 (6 bases). The germline V gene has CDR1 SGHRS and CDR2 YFSETQ. The CDR3 sequence is 14 residues long. V lost 0 bases to trimming and J lost 8 bases, with 9 bases between them. The CDR3 spells CASSLDREYSPLHF. The CDR3 region has the DNA TGCGCCAGCAGCTTGGACAGGGAATATTCACCCCTCCACTTT.

The rearrangement joins TRBV3-1 to TRBJ2-5; 10 positions agree with TRBD1. Germline V lookup: CDR1 LGHDT, CDR2 YNNKEL (reference sequence). The V gene end was trimmed by 1 base and the J gene end by 5 bases; junction bases not matched to a gene: 4. CDR3 length: 15 amino acids. CDR3 loop: CASSQGDRGGETQYF. DNA of the CDR3: TGTGCCAGCAGCCAAGGGGACAGGGGCGGCGAGACCCAGTACTTC.

The chain uses TRBV5-1 and TRBJ2-1; D unclear. The CDR3 extends over 13 amino acids. Germline V lookup: CDR1 SGHRS, CDR2 YFSETQ. The V end was cut by 1 base, the J end by 8 bases, with 10 bases between. As DNA, the CDR3 is TGCGCCAGCAGCTTGTTGGAGCTCCATGAGCAGTTCTTC. Its translation: CASSLLELHEQFF.

The chain joins TRBV7-9 to TRBJ1-1, with D maybe TRBD1 (5 bases). This CDR3 contains 15 residues. Germline CDR1 SEHNR, CDR2 FQNEAQ (reference sequence). V was shortened by 1 base and J by 4 bases, with 13 bases between the two germline ends. The CDR3 loop is CASSLEGAGGTEAFF. The CDR3 DNA reads TGTGCCAGCAGCTTAGAAGGAGCGGGGGGCACTGAAGCTTTCTTT.

This sequence joins TRBV15 and TRBJ2-1; 9 nucleotides match TRBD2. CDR3 size: 15 residues. From germline, CDR1 is LNHNV and CDR2 YYDKDF (reference sequence). V dropped 0 bases and J dropped 9; count of bases not matched to a gene: 6. The CDR3, as DNA: TGTGCCACCAGCAGAGATCCAGCGGGAGGCGTTGAGCAGTTCTTC. This sequence encodes CATSRDPAGGVEQFF.

Ten or more counts support this clonotype. The V and J genes are TRBV12-3 or TRBV12-4 and TRBJ2-7; no reliable D call. The CDR3 consists of 15 residues. Trimming took 2 bases from V and 2 from J, leaving 13 bases between them. The CDR3 coding sequence is TGTGCCAGCAGTTTACGGCACCAACTAACCTACGAGCAGTACTTC. It yields the protein CASSLRHQLTYEQYF.

In its sample, this clonotype was seen many times. The chain employs TRBV12-3 or TRBV12-4 and TRBJ2-1, with no clear D. The CDR3 contains 15 residues. The V end lost 1 base, the J end lost 5 bases, and 12 bases lay between the germline ends. The CDR3 DNA follows: TGTGCCAGCAGTTTAGTAACGGGTGGTCACAATGAGCAGTTCTTC. This sequence encodes CASSLVTGGHNEQFF.

The chain employs TRBV24-1 and TRBJ2-2; 7 bases are shared with TRBD1. This CDR3 region has 16 residues. With V trimmed by 0 bases and J by 1 base, 1 base remained unmatched. CDR1 and CDR2 from the germline V gene are KGHDR and SFDVKD. The CDR3 protein is CATSDLTGVNTGELFF. The CDR3 DNA is TGTGCCACCAGTGATTTGACAGGGGTGAACACCGGGGAGCTGTTTTTT.

This chain joins TRBV7-9 and TRBJ1-1; tentative D call: TRBD1 (6 bases). The ends were cut back, 0 bases at V and 0 bases at J, with 14 bases in the middle. This CDR3 spans 17 amino acids. Germline V gene data show CDR1 as SEHNR and CDR2 as FQNEAQ (reference sequence). CDR3 amino acids: CASSLADKTGMNTEAFF. CDR3 in DNA: TGTGCCAGCAGCTTAGCCGATAAAACAGGGATGAACACTGAAGCTTTCTTT.

This clonotype showed up just a few times. V usage is TRBV29-1 and J usage is TRBJ2-6; D is perhaps TRBD2 (6 bases). Trimming left V 7 bases short and J 0 bases short, with 16 bases between. CDR1 is SQVTM, CDR2 ANQGSEA, per germline. This CDR3 comprises 16 residues. CDR3 loop: CSARLGGYSGANVLTF. The CDR3 region has the DNA TGCAGCGCTCGCCTGGGGGGTTACTCTGGGGCCAACGTCCTGACTTTC.